Each of the 5 T cell receptor beta chains below was sequenced from the same sample in a study of blood T cell repertoires in COVID-19 (dated by TCRdb to 2020 to 2021). To prepare the library, the immunoSEQ multiplex PCR assay was applied. Sourced from immuneACCESS, this table was stored by TCRdb with only in-frame sequences that have V and J called. A share of the clones is absent; for the studies checked, an unresolved V gene accounts for under half, and the remainder has no known explanation. This sample has some 190,000 clones in its table, and 70% to 90% of those were observed once. The leading ten clones occupy more than 2.5% of the sample. Source material: peripheral blood. All receptors derive from a man aged 60-69 years with acute or convalescent COVID-19.

A few counts support this clone. V gene TRBV13 combines with J gene TRBJ2-1, with 9 bases matching TRBD2. Unmatched junction bases numbered 14, after V lost 5 bases and J lost 9 bases. CDR1 PRHDT and CDR2 FYEKMQ come from the germline V gene (reference sequence). This CDR3 region has 16 residues. The CDR3 loop reads CASSPNGGRAVVEQFF. The CDR3 region has the DNA TGTGCCAGCAGCCCCAATGGCGGGAGGGCCGTTGTTGAGCAGTTCTTC.

V is TRBV7-2 and J is TRBJ2-3, with 8 bases lining up with TRBD2. The CDR3 is made up of 16 amino acids. V trimming: 5 bases; J trimming: 1 base; junction bases outside the gene matches: 8. Per the germline V gene, CDR1 is SGHTA and CDR2 is FQGNSA. The CDR3 sequence is CASSPTRAGGTDTQYF. The CDR3, as DNA: TGTGCCAGCAGCCCGACAAGAGCGGGAGGCACAGATACGCAGTATTTT.

The V and J genes are TRBV15 and TRBJ2-1, with D unclear. Deletions cut 0 bases from V and 6 bases from J, with 9 bases between. The CDR3 is made up of 14 amino acids. CDR1 and CDR2 (germline): LNHNV, YYDKDF (reference sequence). The CDR3 sequence is CATSRDHTGNEQFF. The CDR3 nucleotides read TGTGCCACCAGCAGAGATCATACCGGCAATGAGCAGTTCTTC.

The V gene is TRBV19, the J gene TRBJ2-7, with 9 bases aligning to TRBD2. Germline V gene sequence: CDR1 LNHDA, CDR2 SQIVND (reference sequence). The length of the CDR3 is 14 residues. J gave up 8 bases and V 6 bases, and 11 bases lay outside the gene matches. In DNA form, the CDR3 reads TGTGCCAGTAGCTTGACTAGCGGCTTTACCAAGCAGTACTTC. As protein: CASSLTSGFTKQYF.

The rearrangement links TRBV9 to TRBJ1-1, with D possibly matching TRBD1 (6 bases). The CDR3 extends over 14 amino acids. Germline CDR1 and CDR2: SGDLS and YYNGEE. V shed 5 bases and J shed 1 base, with 12 bases lying between them. The CDR3 nucleotides are TGTGCCAGCAGAAGGGACACTGCGAACACTGAAGCTTTCTTT. It specifies CASRRDTANTEAFF.